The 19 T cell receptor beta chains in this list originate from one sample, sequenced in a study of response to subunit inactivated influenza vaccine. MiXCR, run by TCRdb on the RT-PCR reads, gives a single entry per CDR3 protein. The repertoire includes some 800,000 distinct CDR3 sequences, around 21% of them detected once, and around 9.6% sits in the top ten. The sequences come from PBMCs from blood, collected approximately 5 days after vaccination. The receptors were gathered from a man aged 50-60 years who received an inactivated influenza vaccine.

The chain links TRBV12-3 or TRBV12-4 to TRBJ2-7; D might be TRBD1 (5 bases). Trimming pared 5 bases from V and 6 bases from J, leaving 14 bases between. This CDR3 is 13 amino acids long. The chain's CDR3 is CASSPSAGREQYF. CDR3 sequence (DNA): TGTGCCAGCAGTCCCTCCGCAGGGCGCGAGCAGTACTTC.

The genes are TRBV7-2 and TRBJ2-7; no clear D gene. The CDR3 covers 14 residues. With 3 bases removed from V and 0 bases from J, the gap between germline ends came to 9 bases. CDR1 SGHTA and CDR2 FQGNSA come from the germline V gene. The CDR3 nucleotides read TGTGCCAGCAGCTTTGTTAGTACCTCCTACGAGCAGTACTTC. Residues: CASSFVSTSYEQYF.

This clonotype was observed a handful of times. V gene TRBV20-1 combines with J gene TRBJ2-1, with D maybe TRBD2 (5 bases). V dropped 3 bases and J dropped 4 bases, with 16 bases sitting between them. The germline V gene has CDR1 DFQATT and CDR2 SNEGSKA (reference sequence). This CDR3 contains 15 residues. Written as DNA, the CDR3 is TGCAGTGCTAGGGCTGCAGGCCGACTATACAATGAGCAGTTCTTC. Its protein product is CSARAAGRLYNEQFF.

This CDR3 is CASSSNALTGFIQYF. The CDR3 bases are TGTGCCAGCAGCTCGAACGCTCTTACAGGGTTCATTCAGTACTTC. This sequence joins TRBV7-2 and TRBJ2-4, with D possibly being TRBD1 (6 bases). CDR1 and CDR2 (germline): SGHTA, FQGNSA. This CDR3 spans 15 amino acids. V was trimmed by 4 bases and J by 9 bases, leaving 19 bases between them.

For the CDR3, the DNA is TGCGCCAGCAGCTTGTCGGTCGCAGGGGCCAACGTCCTGACTTTC. Translation: CASSLSVAGANVLTF. The chain combines TRBV5-1 with TRBJ2-6; D uncertain. Germline V lookup: CDR1 SGHRS, CDR2 YFSETQ. The CDR3 spans 15 residues. Trimming took 1 base from V and 4 from J, leaving 9 bases between them.

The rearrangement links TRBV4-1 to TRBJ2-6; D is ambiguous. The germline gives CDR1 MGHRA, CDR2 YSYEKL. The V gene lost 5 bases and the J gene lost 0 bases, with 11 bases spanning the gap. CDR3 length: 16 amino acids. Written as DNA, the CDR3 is TGCGCCAGCAGCGCGGCCTCAGCCTCTGGGGCCAACGTCCTGACTTTC. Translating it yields CASSAASASGANVLTF.

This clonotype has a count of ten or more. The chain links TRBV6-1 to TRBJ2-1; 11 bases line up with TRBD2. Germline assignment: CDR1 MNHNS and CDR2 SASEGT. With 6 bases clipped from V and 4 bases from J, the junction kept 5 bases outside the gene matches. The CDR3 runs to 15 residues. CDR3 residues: CASRRLAGSYNEQFF. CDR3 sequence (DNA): TGTGCCAGCAGGAGACTAGCGGGGTCTTACAATGAGCAGTTCTTC.

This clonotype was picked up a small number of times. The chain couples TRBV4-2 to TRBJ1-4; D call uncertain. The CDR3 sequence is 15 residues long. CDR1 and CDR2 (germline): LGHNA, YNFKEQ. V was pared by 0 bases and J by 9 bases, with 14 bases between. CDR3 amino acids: CASSQEWASRQKLFF. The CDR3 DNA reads TGTGCCAGCAGCCAAGAATGGGCGTCCAGGCAAAAACTGTTTTTT.

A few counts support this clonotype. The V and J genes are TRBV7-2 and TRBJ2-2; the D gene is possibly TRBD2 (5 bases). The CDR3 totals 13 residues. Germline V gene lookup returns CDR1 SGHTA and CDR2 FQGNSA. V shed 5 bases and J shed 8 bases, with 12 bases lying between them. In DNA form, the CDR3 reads TGTGCCAGCAGCAAAGCGGCTTCAGGGGAGCTGTTTTTT. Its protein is CASSKAASGELFF.

This CDR3 reads CSARTIPEGREAYEQYF. In DNA form, the CDR3 reads TGCAGTGCTAGGACGATTCCCGAGGGCAGGGAAGCCTACGAGCAGTACTTC. This chain connects TRBV20-1 to TRBJ2-7; the D call may be TRBD1 or TRBD2 (5 bases each). The germline V gene encodes CDR1 DFQATT and CDR2 SNEGSKA (reference sequence). V lost 3 bases and J 2 bases, leaving 23 bases between the germline ends. There are 17 residues in the CDR3.

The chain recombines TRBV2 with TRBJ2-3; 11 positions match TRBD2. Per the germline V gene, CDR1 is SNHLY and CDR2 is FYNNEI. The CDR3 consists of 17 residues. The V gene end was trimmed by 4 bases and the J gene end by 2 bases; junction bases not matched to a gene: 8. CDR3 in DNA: TGTGCCAGCAGTGGACCCGGGACTAGCGGTACCACAGATACGCAGTATTTT. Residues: CASSGPGTSGTTDTQYF.

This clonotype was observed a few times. The CDR3 protein is CSVWDVVNEQFF. The CDR3 DNA is TGCAGCGTTTGGGACGTCGTCAATGAGCAGTTCTTC. The chain carries TRBV29-1 and TRBJ2-1; D is tentatively TRBD1 or TRBD2 (5 bases each). The length of the CDR3 is 12 residues. The V end was cut by 5 bases, the J end by 6 bases, with 11 bases between. The V gene's germline CDR1 is SQVTM and CDR2 ANQGSEA.

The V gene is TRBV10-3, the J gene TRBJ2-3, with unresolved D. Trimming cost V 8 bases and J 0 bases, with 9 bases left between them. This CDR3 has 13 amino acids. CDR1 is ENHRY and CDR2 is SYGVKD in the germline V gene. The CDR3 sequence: CAIGQGSTDTQYF. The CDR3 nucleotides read TGTGCCATCGGGCAAGGAAGCACAGATACGCAGTATTTT.

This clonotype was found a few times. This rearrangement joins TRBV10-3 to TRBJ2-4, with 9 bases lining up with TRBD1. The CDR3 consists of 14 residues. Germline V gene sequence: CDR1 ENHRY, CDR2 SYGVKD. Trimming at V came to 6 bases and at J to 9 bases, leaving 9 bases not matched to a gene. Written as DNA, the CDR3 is TGTGCCATCAGCTCGGGACAGGGTATGGGCATTCAGTACTTC. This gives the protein CAISSGQGMGIQYF.

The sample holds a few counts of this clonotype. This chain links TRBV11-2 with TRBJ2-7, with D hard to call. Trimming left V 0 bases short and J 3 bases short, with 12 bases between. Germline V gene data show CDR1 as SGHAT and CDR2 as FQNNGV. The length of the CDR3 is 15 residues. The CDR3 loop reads CASSLEQARSYEQYF. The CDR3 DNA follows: TGTGCCAGCAGCTTAGAGCAGGCGAGGAGCTACGAGCAGTACTTC.

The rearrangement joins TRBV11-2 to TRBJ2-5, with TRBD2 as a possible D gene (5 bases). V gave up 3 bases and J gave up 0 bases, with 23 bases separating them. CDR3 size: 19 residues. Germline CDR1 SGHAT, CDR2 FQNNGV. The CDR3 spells CASSFGQKDWTSNQETQYF. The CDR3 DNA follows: TGTGCCAGCAGCTTCGGGCAGAAGGACTGGACCTCAAACCAAGAGACCCAGTACTTC.

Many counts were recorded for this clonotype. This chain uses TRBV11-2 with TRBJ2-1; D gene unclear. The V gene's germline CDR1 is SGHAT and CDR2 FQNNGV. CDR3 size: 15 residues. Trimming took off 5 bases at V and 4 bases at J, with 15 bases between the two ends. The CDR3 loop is CASSPEIGRYNEQFF. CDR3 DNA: TGTGCCAGCAGCCCCGAAATTGGACGGTACAATGAGCAGTTCTTC.

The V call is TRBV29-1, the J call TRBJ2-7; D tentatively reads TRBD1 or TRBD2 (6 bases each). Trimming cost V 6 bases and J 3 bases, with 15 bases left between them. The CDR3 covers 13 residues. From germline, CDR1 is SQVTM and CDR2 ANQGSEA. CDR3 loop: CSVVLGGGYEQYF. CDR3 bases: TGCAGCGTCGTTTTAGGGGGAGGCTACGAGCAGTACTTC.

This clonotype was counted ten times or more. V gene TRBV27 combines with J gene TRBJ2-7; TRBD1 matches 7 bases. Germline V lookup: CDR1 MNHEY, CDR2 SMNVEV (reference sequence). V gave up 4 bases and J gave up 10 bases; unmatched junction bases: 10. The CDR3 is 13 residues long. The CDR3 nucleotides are TGTGCCAGCAGTTCGGACAGGATGGGGATTCAGTACTTC. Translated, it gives CASSSDRMGIQYF.